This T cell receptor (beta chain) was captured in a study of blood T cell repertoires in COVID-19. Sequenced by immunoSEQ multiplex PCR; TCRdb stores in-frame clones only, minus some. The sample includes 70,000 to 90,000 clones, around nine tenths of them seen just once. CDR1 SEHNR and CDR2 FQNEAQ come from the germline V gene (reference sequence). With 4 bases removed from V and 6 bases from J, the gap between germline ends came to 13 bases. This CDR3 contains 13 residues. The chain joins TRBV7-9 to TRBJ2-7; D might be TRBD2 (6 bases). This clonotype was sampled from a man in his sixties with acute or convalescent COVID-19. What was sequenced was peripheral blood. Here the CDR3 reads CASSSPRRVEQYF. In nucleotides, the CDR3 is TGTGCCAGCAGCTCCCCACGGAGGGTCGAGCAGTACTTC.